These T cell receptor beta chains were read from a single sample in a study of T-cell reconstitution after alpha-beta-depleted transplantation in children. MiXCR was run by TCRdb on the PCR reads, yielding one entry per CDR3 protein. This table has approximately 490,000 distinct CDR3 sequences, around 13% appearing once. This specimen was PBMCs from the stem cell graft donor, taken from the stem cell graft. The receptors here all came from a human donor who donated a stem cell graft to a child with combined immunodeficiency. CDR3s include the opening cysteine and the closing phenylalanine or tryptophan. A D gene is named only where the DNA matches it firmly. Clone size is shown for a subset of rows, as once, few, many or a class of expanded clone.

v_gene,d_gene,j_gene,abundance,CDR3nt,CDR3aa
TRBV27,.,TRBJ2-1,.,TGTGCCAGCAGTTTAATAAGTTTGAGGGGACGGTACAATGAGCAGTTCTTC,CASSLISLRGRYNEQFF
TRBV2,.,TRBJ2-3,.,TGTGCCAGCAGTGAGTCCCCCGGGACACGAGAGCAGTATTTT,CASSESPGTREQYF
TRBV11-3,TRBD1,TRBJ1-2,.,TGTGCCAGCAGCTTAAACCCGGGACAGGGTGAAGCTTATGGCTACACCTTC,CASSLNPGQGEAYGYTF
TRBV12-3/TRBV12-4,.,TRBJ2-6,few,TGTGCCAACCTTCAAACCAACGTCCTGACTTTC,CANLQTNVLTF
TRBV5-1,TRBD2,TRBJ2-7,.,TGCGCCAGCAGCTTGGGACTAGCGGGGGGCCCCGACCACGAGCAGTACTTC,CASSLGLAGGPDHEQYF
TRBV18,.,TRBJ2-1,few,TGTGCCAGCTCACCACGGGAGGCACGGGGCTACAATGAGCAGTTCTTC,CASSPREARGYNEQFF
TRBV4-2,.,TRBJ2-1,many,TGTGCCAGCAGCCAAACGGACAATAACAATGAGCAGTTCTTC,CASSQTDNNNEQFF
TRBV18,.,TRBJ1-1,few,TGTGCCAGCTCACCATTGAACCTGAACACTGAAGCTTTCTTT,CASSPLNLNTEAFF
TRBV12-3/TRBV12-4,.,TRBJ2-3,few,TGTGCCAGCAGTTTAGGGACACCGGGCGCAGATACGCAGTATTTT,CASSLGTPGADTQYF
TRBV5-6,.,TRBJ1-3,.,TGTGCCAGCAGCTTGAGGGGGTTCACTGGAAACACCATATATTTT,CASSLRGFTGNTIYF
TRBV12-3/TRBV12-4,TRBD2,TRBJ2-3,many,TGTGCCAGCAGTTTGCGGACTAGCGGGAGCGGAGATACGCAGTATTTT,CASSLRTSGSGDTQYF
TRBV12-5,.,TRBJ1-1,few,TGTGCTAGTGGTTTGACCGGGGCAGGGGTCATGAACACTGAAGCTTTCTTT,CASGLTGAGVMNTEAFF
TRBV27,TRBD2,TRBJ2-7,few,TGTGCCAGCAGTTTATCTCGGACTAGCCTGGAGTACTTC,CASSLSRTSLEYF
TRBV10-3,TRBD1,TRBJ2-5,many,TGTGCCACCCGGACAGGGGGCCAAGAGACCCAGTACTTC,CATRTGGQETQYF
TRBV20-1,.,TRBJ2-3,.,TGCAGTGCTCGAAGCCCAGCTCAACGCACAGATACGCAGTATTTT,CSARSPAQRTDTQYF
TRBV4-3,.,TRBJ2-2,.,TGCGCCAGCAGCCAAGTTAGGGTCGAGCAAGGAACCGGGGAGCTGTTTTTT,CASSQVRVEQGTGELFF
TRBV29-1,.,TRBJ2-5,.,TGCTCCGGTTGGGGCGGGGTAGGAGAGACCCAGTACTTC,CSGWGGVGETQYF
TRBV9,TRBD2,TRBJ2-5,few,TGTGCCAGCAGCCGTAGAAGGGGACTAGCGGGGCAAGAGACCCAGTACTTC,CASSRRRGLAGQETQYF
TRBV21-1,.,TRBJ2-3,once,TGTGCCAGCAGCAACCCCTTAGCGGGAGAGGTTGCAGATACGCAGTATTTT,CASSNPLAGEVADTQYF
TRBV30,TRBD1,TRBJ1-1,few,TGTGCCTGGAGGACAGGGTGGGATACTGAAGCTTTCTTT,CAWRTGWDTEAFF
TRBV3-1,.,TRBJ2-5,few,TGTGCCAGCAGCCAAGCACCGGGCGCGGGGCAAGAGACCCAGTACTTC,CASSQAPGAGQETQYF
TRBV15,.,TRBJ2-5,few,TGTGCCACCAGCAGGATACAAGAGACCCAGTACTTC,CATSRIQETQYF
TRBV7-9,.,TRBJ1-2,few,TGTGCCAGCAGCTCTTTGACAGGAGACTACACCTTC,CASSSLTGDYTF
TRBV12-3/TRBV12-4,TRBD2,TRBJ2-1,many,TGTGCCAGCAGTTTAGCAAGGACTAGCGGGGAGCAGTTCTTC,CASSLARTSGEQFF
TRBV5-1,.,TRBJ2-7,.,TGCGCCAGCAGCTTTTTGGGGGTCCCCTACGAGCAGTACTTC,CASSFLGVPYEQYF
TRBV7-8,TRBD1,TRBJ2-6,.,TGTGCCAGCAGCGTGTTGACAGGGCAATTAAGCTCTGGGGCCAACGTCCTGACTTTC,CASSVLTGQLSSGANVLTF
TRBV5-1,TRBD1,TRBJ1-1,many,TGCGCCAGCAGCTTGGCAAGGGGGCAGAACACTGAAGCTTTCTTT,CASSLARGQNTEAFF
TRBV7-2,.,TRBJ2-1,many,TGTGCCAGCAGCTTAGGGGGGGCTAGTGAGCAGTTCTTC,CASSLGGASEQFF